A single TCR beta chain is shown here with its context. At one of its ends the junction is not consistent with the germline gene, which may arise from a read error. This entry belongs to a study of tumor and adjacent non-tumor tissue in lung cancer. The template was RNA from unsorted bulk tissue. The library came from three nested PCR rounds adapted from ARM-PCR protocols. Each CDR3 protein gets one entry after TCRdb re-called the multiplex PCR reads with MiXCR. The sample includes around 70,000 distinct CDR3 sequences, around 73% of them seen just once. Germline CDR1 and CDR2: DFQATT and SNEGSKA (reference sequence). The CDR3 runs 14 residues.

Sequencing was performed on lung tumor tissue. The TCR originated in a man between 60 and 75 years old with non-small cell lung cancer. The rearrangement uses TRBV20-1 and TRBJ2-7; TRBD2 matches 10 bases. The CDR3 DNA reads TGCAGTACCAGATTAGCGGGAGGATCCTATGAGCAGTACTTC. Its protein product is CSTRLAGGSYEQYF.